In this sample, the clone carrying this TCR beta chain turned up many times. The antigen remains unidentified. One entry per CDR3 protein results from TCRdb running MiXCR on the reads. The sample has around 310,000 distinct CDR3 sequences, roughly 15% seen once. This entry comes from a study of T cell repertoires in cytomegalovirus infection. Study observations and caveats: Accumulated public TCR beta family frequency recognized individuals carrying CMV together with the relevant HLA.

The trim removed 6 bases at V and 15 bases at J, leaving 13 bases unmatched. CDR1 is SGHTA and CDR2 is FQGNSA in the germline V gene. CDR3 length: 13 amino acids. This receptor was obtained from a human donor in good health (CMV status not recorded). Some clones in this sample may be carry-over from other donors' samples. Sequences were obtained from PBMCs. The chain is built from TRBV7-2 and TRBJ2-1, with 8 bases fitting TRBD1. CDR3 protein: CASRSVGTGYPFF. The CDR3 coding sequence is TGTGCCAGCAGATCAGTCGGGACAGGATATCCGTTCTTC.